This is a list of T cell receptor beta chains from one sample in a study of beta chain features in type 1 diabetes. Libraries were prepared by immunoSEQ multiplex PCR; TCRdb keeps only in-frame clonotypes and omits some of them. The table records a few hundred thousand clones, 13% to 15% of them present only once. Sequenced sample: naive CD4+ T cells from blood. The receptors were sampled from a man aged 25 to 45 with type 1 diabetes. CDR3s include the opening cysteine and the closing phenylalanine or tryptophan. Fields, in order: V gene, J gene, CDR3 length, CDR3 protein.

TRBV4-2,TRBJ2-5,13,CASSRGFQETQYF
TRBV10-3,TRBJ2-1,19,CAISESLGLAGRARNEQFF
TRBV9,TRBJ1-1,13,CASSVERNTEAFF
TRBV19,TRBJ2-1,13,CASSKEGYNEQFF
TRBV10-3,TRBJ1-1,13,CASRGGKNTEAFF
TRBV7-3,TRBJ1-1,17,CASSLNGETQPNTEAFF
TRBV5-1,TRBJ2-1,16,CASEMMGGMISNEQFF
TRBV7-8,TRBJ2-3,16,CASSSRTSGSLDTQYF
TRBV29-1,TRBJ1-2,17,CSVLGARQDRSNYGYTF
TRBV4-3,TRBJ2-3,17,CASSQVPSGSRTDTQYF
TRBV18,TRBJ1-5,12,CASSPENQPQHF
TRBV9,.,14,CASSVGREPFEQYF
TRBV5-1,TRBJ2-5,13,CASSYETRGVQYF
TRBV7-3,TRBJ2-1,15,CASSMGQSSYNEQFF
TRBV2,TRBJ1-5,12,CASSGGVQPQHF
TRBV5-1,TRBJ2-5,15,CASSLEQGVQETQYF
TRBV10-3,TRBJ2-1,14,CAISRGLADNEQFF
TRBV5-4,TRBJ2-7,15,CASSTLSGSSYEQYF
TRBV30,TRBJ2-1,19,CAWRGGVGAGGPPYNEQFF
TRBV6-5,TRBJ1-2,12,CASSYLGSGYTF
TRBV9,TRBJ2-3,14,CASSVFFSTDTQYF
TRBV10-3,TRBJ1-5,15,CAISENIGGRQPQHF
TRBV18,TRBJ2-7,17,CASSPWGSQGGSYEQYF
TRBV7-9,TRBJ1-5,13,CASSLEEGQPQHF
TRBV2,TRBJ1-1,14,CASSEGGQSTEAFF
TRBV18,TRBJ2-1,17,CASSPGTSGSGHNEQFF
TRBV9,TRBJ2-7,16,CASSVGWGTSSYEQYF
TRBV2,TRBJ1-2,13,CASSPEAGSGYTF
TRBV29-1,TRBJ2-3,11,CSTQSPDTQYF
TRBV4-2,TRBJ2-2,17,CASSQDPGQATTGELFF
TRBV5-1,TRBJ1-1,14,CASSLVVADTEAFF
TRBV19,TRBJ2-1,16,CASSIAGQGRINEQFF
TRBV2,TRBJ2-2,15,CASSTRTSGIGELFF
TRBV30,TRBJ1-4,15,CAWSMDRGWGEKLFF
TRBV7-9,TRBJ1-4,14,CASSLTGVREKLFF
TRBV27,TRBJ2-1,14,CASSPSRLAGEKFF
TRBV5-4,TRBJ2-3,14,CASSTPKREDTQYF
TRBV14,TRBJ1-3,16,CASSSRTGASGNTIYF
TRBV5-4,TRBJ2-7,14,CASRSDRSSYEQYF